This T cell receptor beta chain comes out of a study of blood T cell repertoires in COVID-19. The trim removed 3 bases at V and 0 bases at J, leaving 1 base unmatched. The CDR3 length is 16 residues. Germline lookup yields CDR1 SGHTA and CDR2 FQGNSA. Original analysis: Quantification of nucleated cells was approximated via reference gene primer amplification. The protocol was immunoSEQ multiplex PCR, while the TCRdb copy is restricted to in-frame clones and leaves out a portion. V, J and clone size were drawn from that table, and D and trimming were deduced from the DNA. The sample lists roughly 250,000 clones, approximately 90% occurring once.

This TCR was recovered from a woman aged 40 to 50 with acute COVID-19. The sequenced material came from PBMCs or T cells enriched from blood (not recorded which). The J gene is TRBJ2-3, the V gene TRBV7-2; 12 nucleotides agree with TRBD2. CDR3 residues: CASSLLAGGSTDTQYF. The CDR3 DNA sequence: TGTGCCAGCAGCTTGCTAGCGGGAGGGAGCACAGATACGCAGTATTTT. Together with reference TRBV7-2 and TRBJ2-3, the CDR3 gives the full variable domain: GAGVSQSPSNKVTEKGKDVELRCDPISGHTALYWYRQSLGQGLEFLIYFQGNSAPDKSGLPSDRFSAERTGGSVSTLTIQRTQQEDSAVYLCASSLLAGGSTDTQYFGPGTRLTVL.